The 8 T cell receptor beta chains below were found in one sample sequenced in a study of OX40 agonist ivuxolimab in advanced cancers. Only in-frame clones appear in the TCRdb table, and some are missing; sequencing was by immunoSEQ multiplex PCR. This sample has approximately 44,000 clones, with over 70% found just once. Sequencing was performed on CD4+ or CD8+ T cells sorted from blood, taken in a trial of the OX40 agonist ivuxolimab. Receptor source: an adult with an advanced solid tumor such as melanoma, head and neck, liver or kidney cancer.

The chain uses TRBV2 and TRBJ2-7; maybe TRBD2 (6 bases). Trimming stripped 3 bases from V and 0 bases from J, with 9 bases between. The germline CDR1 and CDR2 sequences are SNHLY and FYNNEI. CDR3 size: 14 residues. CDR3 sequence: CASSDGGLSYEQYF. CDR3 nucleotide sequence: TGTGCCAGCAGTGATGGGGGACTCTCCTACGAGCAGTACTTC.

Note on this clone: An end of the junction differs from the germline gene, which may be a read error. Other DNA sequences of this sample code for an identical CDR3. The rearrangement uses TRBV28 and TRBJ1-5, with a weak D call TRBD1 (5 bases). The length of the CDR3 is 14 residues. The germline V gene encodes CDR1 MDHEN and CDR2 SYDVKM. This chain's CDR3 is CASTPFSGVQPQHF. The CDR3 nucleotides are TGTGCCAGCACTCCTTTTTCGGGGGTTCAGCCTCAGCATTTT.

This clone ranks as medium-sized. The chain has TRBV10-3 and TRBJ2-7, with TRBD1 identical over 11 bases. CDR1 is ENHRY, CDR2 SYGVKD, per germline. Trimming at V came to 3 bases and at J to 4 bases, leaving 2 bases not matched to a gene. The CDR3 sequence is 14 residues long. The CDR3 DNA is TGTGCCATCAGTGATGGGACAGGGGGTTACGAGCAGTACTTC. It translates to CAISDGTGGYEQYF.

The chain is built from TRBV5-1 and TRBJ2-5, with 11 bases fitting TRBD2. The CDR3 is 16 amino acids. From germline, CDR1 is SGHRS and CDR2 YFSETQ. Trimming took 0 bases from V and 7 from J; bases not matched to a gene: 8. CDR3 coding DNA: TGCGCCAGCAGCTTGGAGGGACTAGCGGTTGTGGGGACCCAGTACTTC. It encodes CASSLEGLAVVGTQYF.

The chain recombines TRBV25-1 with TRBJ2-1; perhaps TRBD2 as D (6 bases). CDR1 MGHDK and CDR2 SYGVNS come from the germline V gene. This CDR3 is built from 15 residues. Trimming removed 6 bases from V and 0 bases from J, with 12 bases in between. The CDR3 region has the DNA TGTGCCAGCAGAGGCGGCGGGAACTCCTACAATGAGCAGTTCTTC. Its translation: CASRGGGNSYNEQFF. Full variable domain (missing parts from reference TRBV25-1 and TRBJ2-1): EADIYQTPRYLVIGTGKKITLECSQTMGHDKMYWYQQDPGMELHLIHYSYGVNSTEKGDLSSESTVSRIRTEHFPLTLESARPSHTSQYLCASRGGGNSYNEQFFGPGTRLTVL.

This clone was found a few times. The chain carries TRBV6-1 and TRBJ1-6; D remains ambiguous. V lost 1 base to trimming and J lost 7 bases, with 14 bases between them. This CDR3 comprises 16 residues. Germline V gene data show CDR1 as MNHNS and CDR2 as SASEGT. The CDR3 region has the DNA TGTGCCAGCAGTGAAGAGGGCGCCTCCGGGAATTCACCCCTCCACTTT. Translated, it gives CASSEEGASGNSPLHF.

This clone has just a few counts. The chain uses TRBV2 and TRBJ2-7; 13 bases align to TRBD2. The CDR3 runs 15 residues. Unmatched junction bases numbered 6, after V lost 4 bases and J lost 6 bases. The germline V gene encodes CDR1 SNHLY and CDR2 FYNNEI. The CDR3 is CASSAGTSGTGEQYF. In DNA form, the CDR3 reads TGTGCCAGCAGTGCCGGGACTAGCGGGACGGGCGAGCAGTACTTC. Based on the CDR3 plus reference TRBV2 and TRBJ2-7, the full variable domain is EPEVTQTPSHQVTQMGQEVILRCVPISNHLYFYWYRQILGQKVEFLVSFYNNEISEKSEIFDDQFSVERPDGSNFTLKIRSTKLEDSAMYFCASSAGTSGTGEQYFGPGTRLTVT.

The DNA for the CDR3 is TGTGCCAGTAGTCCCGAGACTGGCTCCTACAATGAGCAGTTCTTC. Amino acids: CASSPETGSYNEQFF. The rearrangement links TRBV19 to TRBJ2-1; D not resolved. Germline values: CDR1 LNHDA, CDR2 SQIVND (reference sequence). Trimming shortened V by 5 bases and J by 0 bases, and 11 bases separated the two germline ends. This CDR3 has 15 residues.